The next 24 T cell receptor beta chains were all read from a single sample in a study of regulatory T cells in long-lasting Graves disease. iRepertoire HTBI primers and Arm-PCR of CDR3 regions built TCR beta libraries. MiXCR was run by TCRdb on the multiplex PCR reads, yielding one entry per CDR3 protein. The sample carries roughly 520,000 distinct CDR3 sequences, 12% recorded once. Time point here: newly diagnosed GD, antithyroid drugs for less than 3 months. RNA isolated from PBMCs was used to make the TCR library. This same sample was also part of a study on T cells in Graves' hyperthyroidism and ophthalmopathy.

The starting material was peripheral blood mononuclear cells (PBMCs), obtained at new diagnosis, from a patient treated with antithyroid drugs. The receptor source for this set is a woman aged 30 to 39 with Graves disease.

This clonotype was counted at least ten times. The chain uses TRBV6-5 and TRBJ1-2, with D unresolved. The germline V gene encodes CDR1 MNHEY and CDR2 SVGAGI. CDR3 length equals 15 residues. Trimming pared 2 bases from V and 2 bases from J, leaving 12 bases between. The CDR3 DNA reads TGTGCCAGCAGTTACCCGGGAGGGATAAACTATGGCTACACCTTC. This codes for CASSYPGGINYGYTF.

This clonotype was counted at least ten times. The rearrangement links TRBV14 to TRBJ1-3, with TRBD1 identical over 9 bases. J gave up 4 bases and V 6 bases, and 10 bases lay outside the gene matches. The CDR3 is made up of 16 amino acids. The V gene's germline CDR1 is SGHDN and CDR2 FVKESK. The CDR3 sequence: CASSRTGGAGGNTIYF. CDR3 in DNA: TGTGCCAGCAGTCGTACAGGGGGCGCCGGAGGAAACACCATATATTTT.

The sample holds many counts of this clonotype. The chain employs TRBV11-2 and TRBJ2-1; 10 bases agree with TRBD1. This CDR3 is built from 13 residues. V trimming: 4 bases; J trimming: 9 bases; junction bases outside the gene matches: 3. Germline assignment: CDR1 SGHAT and CDR2 FQNNGV. Here the CDR3 reads CASSSDRGGEQFF. CDR3 bases: TGTGCCAGCAGCTCGGACAGGGGGGGTGAGCAGTTCTTC.

This clonotype was observed at least ten times. At one of its ends the junction is not consistent with the germline gene, which may arise from a read error. This rearrangement joins TRBV20-1 to TRBJ2-7; D is unresolved. The germline V gene has CDR1 DFQATT and CDR2 SNEGSKA (reference sequence). The CDR3 length is 13 residues. The DNA of the CDR3 is TGCAGCGCTAATCCGGGTTGGACCTACGAGCAGTACTTC. Amino acids: CSANPGWTYEQYF.

This clonotype was counted a few times. This sequence joins TRBV19 and TRBJ2-1; D remains ambiguous. The germline V and J ends were trimmed by 4 bases and 0 bases, with 10 bases remaining between them. There are 15 residues in the CDR3. CDR1 LNHDA and CDR2 SQIVND come from the germline V gene (reference sequence). CDR3 in DNA: TGTGCCAGTAGTACAGTATTTGGCTCCTACAATGAGCAGTTCTTC. Its protein is CASSTVFGSYNEQFF.

The chain combines TRBV15 with TRBJ2-7; perhaps TRBD2 as D (5 bases). Germline values: CDR1 LNHNV, CDR2 YYDKDF (reference sequence). Trimming shortened V by 3 bases and J by 3 bases, and 9 bases separated the two germline ends. The CDR3 runs to 13 residues. CDR3 protein: CATSRSGNYEQYF. As DNA, the CDR3 is TGTGCCACCAGCAGGTCCGGGAACTACGAGCAGTACTTC.

The table lists this clonotype with many counts. This rearrangement joins TRBV6-5 to TRBJ2-2; 10 nucleotides align to TRBD2. CDR1 and CDR2 from the germline V gene are MNHEY and SVGAGI. The CDR3 is 22 residues long. J gave up 0 bases and V 2 bases, and 18 bases lay outside the gene matches. Written as DNA, the CDR3 is TGTGCCAGCAGTTACCCATCTTTTAAGGGGACTAGCGTCCACGCGAACACCGGGGAGCTGTTTTTT. Encoded protein: CASSYPSFKGTSVHANTGELFF.

There are many counts of this clonotype. The V and J genes are TRBV2 and TRBJ2-1; D is uncertain. The germline CDR1 and CDR2 sequences are SNHLY and FYNNEI. V was shortened by 2 bases and J by 7 bases, with 12 bases between the two germline ends. The CDR3 loop spans 14 amino acids. The chain's CDR3 is CASSERPTANEQFF. The CDR3 DNA reads as TGTGCCAGCAGTGAACGCCCGACGGCTAATGAGCAGTTCTTC.

This clonotype was detected ten times or more. The rearrangement links TRBV15 to TRBJ2-1, with 9 bases matching TRBD2. Germline V lookup: CDR1 LNHNV, CDR2 YYDKDF (reference sequence). The V segment lost 8 bases and the J segment 5 bases; nucleotides outside the gene matches: 7. The CDR3 totals 14 residues. CDR3: CATQGGRAHNEQFF. The CDR3 DNA sequence: TGTGCCACCCAAGGCGGGAGGGCCCACAATGAGCAGTTCTTC.

This clonotype was counted at least ten times. J is TRBJ1-1 and V is TRBV19; no clear D. The length of the CDR3 is 13 residues. The V end was cut by 5 bases, the J end by 1 base, with 8 bases between. The germline V gene has CDR1 LNHDA and CDR2 SQIVND (reference sequence). CDR3 amino acids: CASSFTENTEAFF. CDR3 nucleotide sequence: TGTGCCAGTAGTTTTACCGAGAACACTGAAGCTTTCTTT.

This clonotype was seen at least ten times. The chain employs TRBV18 and TRBJ1-6; possibly TRBD1 for D (5 bases). V shed 8 bases and J shed 8 bases, with 13 bases lying between them. The germline V gene encodes CDR1 KGHSH and CDR2 LQKENI. This CDR3 has 13 residues. The CDR3 spells CASRDPGDSPLHF. CDR3 DNA sequence: TGTGCCAGCCGGGACCCTGGGGATTCACCCCTCCACTTT.

The J gene is TRBJ2-1, the V gene TRBV6-2 or TRBV6-3, with 7 bases identical to TRBD1. Looked up from germline, CDR1 is MNHEY and CDR2 is SVGEGT. J gave up 10 bases and V 5 bases, and 5 bases lay outside the gene matches. This CDR3 is 12 amino acids long. This CDR3 reads CASSPQTGEQFF. The CDR3 DNA is TGTGCCAGCAGTCCCCAGACAGGGGAGCAGTTCTTC.

This clonotype occurred many times. The chain combines TRBV20-1 with TRBJ2-5, with D perhaps TRBD2 (6 bases). V was cut by 6 bases and J by 2 bases, with 16 bases left in between. CDR1 is DFQATT, CDR2 SNEGSKA, per germline (reference sequence). The CDR3 totals 14 residues. The CDR3 DNA is TGCAGTGCCCTACGTGGGACTGCGCAAGAGACCCAGTACTTC. It codes for CSALRGTAQETQYF.

To note about this clonotype: One base away lies a much larger clone, so this may be a sequencing read error. The chain is built from TRBV3-1 and TRBJ2-5; 9 bases are shared with TRBD2. Germline loops: CDR1 LGHDT, CDR2 YNNKEL (reference sequence). The CDR3 spans 14 residues. Here the CDR3 reads CVSSHLAGQETQYF. For the CDR3, the DNA is TGTGTCAGCAGCCACCTAGCGGGACAAGAGACCCAGTACTTC.

This clonotype occurred many times. This sequence joins TRBV29-1 and TRBJ2-3, with 9 bases lining up with TRBD1. CDR3 length: 13 residues. V gave up 6 bases and J gave up 2 bases; unmatched junction bases: 3. CDR1 and CDR2 (germline): SQVTM, ANQGSEA. This CDR3 is CSVRDRDTDTQYF. Written as DNA, the CDR3 is TGCAGCGTCAGGGACAGGGACACAGATACGCAGTATTTT.

This clonotype was seen many times. The chain has TRBV12-5 and TRBJ2-5; D possibly corresponds to TRBD1 (5 bases). Trimming cost V 4 bases and J 13 bases, with 16 bases left between them. The germline V gene encodes CDR1 LGHNT and CDR2 FRNRAP. The CDR3 is 12 amino acids. This chain's CDR3 is CASGSDRGRPYF. The CDR3, as DNA: TGTGCTAGTGGTTCGGATAGGGGTCGTCCGTACTTC.

Many counts were recorded for this clonotype. The rearrangement joins TRBV27 to TRBJ1-5, with D possibly TRBD1 on 5 matching bases. The CDR3 is made up of 16 amino acids. Germline CDR1 reads MNHEY; CDR2 reads SMNVEV (reference sequence). Trimming removed 5 bases at V and 7 bases at J, with 21 bases between. The DNA of the CDR3 is TGTGCCAGCAGTCCCCTCGGGGCAGGGAGTTCCCAGCCCCAGCATTTT. Translation: CASSPLGAGSSQPQHF.

There are many counts of this clonotype. The chain joins TRBV7-2 to TRBJ2-7; TRBD2 matches 8 bases. CDR1 is SGHTA, CDR2 FQGNSA, per germline. The CDR3 extends over 13 amino acids. The ends lost 4 bases at V and 7 bases at J; junction bases unmatched: 6. The DNA for the CDR3 is TGTGCCAGCAGCTCCCAAGCGGGAGATGAGCAGTACTTC. This translates into CASSSQAGDEQYF.

The V and J genes are TRBV28 and TRBJ1-4, with 9 bases matching TRBD1. Germline assignment: CDR1 MDHEN and CDR2 SYDVKM. V was pared by 3 bases and J by 17 bases, with 19 bases of the junction left unmatched. The CDR3 totals 16 residues. CDR3 amino acids: CASSFSGTGQLMKTFF. The DNA of the CDR3 is TGTGCCAGCAGTTTCTCCGGGACAGGGCAACTAATGAAAACTTTTTTT.

This clonotype was seen many times. The rearrangement links TRBV2 to TRBJ1-5; D remains unclear. V was trimmed by 2 bases and J by 0 bases, leaving 8 bases between them. Germline-derived CDR1 and CDR2 are SNHLY and FYNNEI. The CDR3 totals 15 residues. CDR3 DNA: TGTGCCAGCAGTGAAAGGACGGATAGCAATCAGCCCCAGCATTTT. Amino acids: CASSERTDSNQPQHF.

This clonotype has ten or more counts. The chain links TRBV20-1 to TRBJ2-5; possibly TRBD1 for D (5 bases). Germline V CDR1 and CDR2: DFQATT, SNEGSKA (reference sequence). Between the trimmed V and J ends, which lost 1 base and 5 bases, there was a span of 14 bases. The CDR3 is 14 amino acids. CDR3 nucleotide sequence: TGCAGTGCTAGAGTTCAGGGCGGAAGGGAGACCCAGTACTTC. This encodes CSARVQGGRETQYF.

The chain recombines TRBV2 with TRBJ2-3; TRBD2 aligns across 7 bases. Per the germline V gene, CDR1 is SNHLY and CDR2 is FYNNEI. V lost 9 bases and J lost 2; bases outside the gene matches: 5. This CDR3 has 13 residues. The CDR3 DNA is TGTGCCAGTCGAAGCGGGGTCACAGATACGCAGTATTTT. Its translation is CASRSGVTDTQYF. The full variable domain, completed using reference TRBV2 and TRBJ2-3, is EPEVTQTPSHQVTQMGQEVILRCVPISNHLYFYWYRQILGQKVEFLVSFYNNEISEKSEIFDDQFSVERPDGSNFTLKIRSTKLEDSAMYFCASRSGVTDTQYFGPGTRLTVL.

This sequence joins TRBV9 and TRBJ2-7; perhaps D is TRBD1 or TRBD2 (5 bases each). The germline V and J ends were trimmed by 4 bases and 3 bases, with 20 bases remaining between them. This CDR3 comprises 16 residues. CDR1 is SGDLS, CDR2 YYNGEE, per germline. The CDR3 reads CASSPESGPGGYEQYF. The CDR3 DNA reads as TGTGCCAGCAGCCCCGAGAGCGGCCCTGGGGGCTACGAGCAGTACTTC.

This clonotype appeared many times. The chain has TRBV6-2 or TRBV6-3 and TRBJ1-1, with 9 nucleotides matching TRBD1. V shed 1 base, J shed 5 bases, and the junction held 5 bases outside the gene matches. Per germline, CDR1 MNHEY and CDR2 SVGEGT. The CDR3 length is 15 residues. The CDR3 region has the DNA TGTGCCAGCAGTTACTGGGACAGGGTGGGAACTGAAGCTTTCTTT. Translated, it gives CASSYWDRVGTEAFF.